The source of this TCR beta chain is a study of OX40 agonist ivuxolimab in advanced cancers. Germline values: CDR1 SQVTM, CDR2 ANQGSEA. The V segment lost 6 bases and the J segment 6 bases; nucleotides outside the gene matches: 11. The CDR3 runs 15 residues. Method: immunoSEQ multiplex PCR; TCRdb's copy keeps in-frame clones and lacks some. This table has 40,000 or so clones, less than 85% appearing once. The chain carries TRBV29-1 and TRBJ1-5; 10 bases align to TRBD1. The sample here was CD4+ or CD8+ T cells sorted from blood, taken in a trial of the OX40 agonist ivuxolimab. The source of this sequence is an adult with an advanced solid tumor such as melanoma, head and neck, liver or kidney cancer. The chain's CDR3 is CSVSTDRGVSQPQHF. The CDR3 region has the DNA TGCAGCGTATCAACGGACAGGGGGGTAAGTCAGCCCCAGCATTTT.